A selection of T cell receptor beta chains follows, all from one sample in a study of blood T cell repertoires in COVID-19. Produced via immunoSEQ multiplex PCR; TCRdb's table is partial and in-frame only. The table records roughly 260,000 clones, about 88% of them present only once. Material: peripheral blood. These receptors were obtained from a woman aged 35 to 49 who had recovered from COVID-19. CDR3s include the opening cysteine and the closing phenylalanine or tryptophan. D genes are given only for firm matches. Size values are once, few and many counts, or a class for expanded clones, and some rows have none.

>TRBJ1-4|TRBD1|TRBV5-1|.
TGCGCCAGCAGCTTAGGGACAGGGCACGAAAAACTGTTTTTT
CASSLGTGHEKLFF
>TRBJ1-4|.|TRBV11-2|.
TGTGCCAGCAGCTTAAATGGGTGGGGGGCAACTAATGAAAAACTGTTTTTT
CASSLNGWGATNEKLFF
>TRBJ2-3|TRBD2|TRBV5-1|few
TGCGCCAGCAGCCCCGGGACTAGAACAGATACGCAGTATTTT
CASSPGTRTDTQYF
>TRBJ2-5|.|TRBV7-3|.
TGTGCCAGCAGCCTAAGGTCTCGGGAGACCCAGTACTTC
CASSLRSRETQYF
>TRBJ2-7|.|TRBV6-5|.
TGTGCCAGCAGTTACTCCCACAGGGCCCCTTCCTACGAGCAGTACTTC
CASSYSHRAPSYEQYF
>TRBJ1-5|.|TRBV19|once
TGTGCCAGTAGTAAACCCGGGTATAGCAATCAGCCCCAGCATTTT
CASSKPGYSNQPQHF
>TRBJ2-7|TRBD2|TRBV7-2|once
TGTGCCAGCAGGCTAGCGGGCGGCGACGAGCAGTACTTC
CASRLAGGDEQYF
>TRBJ2-4|.|TRBV5-1|.
TGCGCCAGCAGCTTGGCTGGCAGTAAAAACATTCAGTACTTC
CASSLAGSKNIQYF
>TRBJ1-5|.|TRBV28|.
TGTGCCAGCAGTCGGACAGTCAATCAGCCCCAGCATTTT
CASSRTVNQPQHF
>TRBJ1-1|TRBD1|TRBV18|.
TGTGCCAGCTCACCAAACCACAGGGGGCTAAGTGAAAGGACTGAAGCTTTCTTT
CASSPNHRGLSERTEAFF
>TRBJ2-7|TRBD2|TRBV7-2|.
TGTGCCAGCAGCTCCCTAGCGGGAGCCCCCCACGAGCAGTACTTC
CASSSLAGAPHEQYF
>TRBJ2-1|.|TRBV24-1|.
TGTGCCACCAGTGATTTAGGGGACTACAATGAGCAGTTCTTC
CATSDLGDYNEQFF
>TRBJ2-5|TRBD1|TRBV6-6|once
TGTGCCAGCAGTTTTGGGACAGGGAAAGAGACCCAGTACTTC
CASSFGTGKETQYF
>TRBJ2-4|.|TRBV6-2/TRBV6-3|.
TGTGCCAGCAGTCAAACGTACAGCGGCAACTACAAAAACATTCAGTACTTC
CASSQTYSGNYKNIQYF
>TRBJ2-7|TRBD1|TRBV18|.
TGTGCCAGCTCGTTGACAGGGCCTACTTCCTACGAGCAGTACTTC
CASSLTGPTSYEQYF
>TRBJ1-1|.|TRBV2|.
TGTGCCAGCAGTGCGGACAGCCTGTTGAACACTGAAGCTTTCTTT
CASSADSLLNTEAFF
>TRBJ1-2|.|TRBV3-1/TRBV3-2|.
TGTGCCAGCAGCCAGGGAGGGGCGAGGTTGGTTGGCTACACCTTC
CASSQGGARLVGYTF
>TRBJ2-6|TRBD1|TRBV28|once
TGTGCCAGCAGTCCCCCAGGGGGCTCTGGGGCCAACGTCCTGACTTTC
CASSPPGGSGANVLTF
>TRBJ1-5|.|TRBV28|.
TGTGCCAGCAGTCGAGGAACATTTAGCAATCAGCCCCAGCATTTT
CASSRGTFSNQPQHF
>TRBJ1-5|.|TRBV4-1|few
TGCGCCAGCAGCCCTACAGGGTCCAATCAGCCCCAGCATTTT
CASSPTGSNQPQHF
>TRBJ1-5|.|TRBV7-2|.
TGTGCCAGCAGCTCCCGGGGGAATAGCAATCAGCCCCAGCATTTT
CASSSRGNSNQPQHF
>TRBJ2-1|.|TRBV7-3|.
TGTGCCAGCAACCGGGGAGGAGGCAATGAGCAGTTCTTC
CASNRGGGNEQFF
>TRBJ2-7|TRBD2|TRBV4-1|.
TGCGCCAGCAGCCGGGCCGGGACTAGCTTCTCCCACGAGCAGTACTTC
CASSRAGTSFSHEQYF
>TRBJ2-4|TRBD1|TRBV12-5|.
TGTGCTAGTGGTTTGGCACAGGGGGCTAAGAACATTCAGTACTTC
CASGLAQGAKNIQYF
>TRBJ1-1|TRBD1|TRBV9|.
TGTGCCAGCAGCCAAGGGACAGTTGAAGCTTTCTTT
CASSQGTVEAFF
>TRBJ2-6|.|TRBV25-1|.
TGTGCCAGCAGTGAACCGGGATCTGGGGCCAACGTCCTGACTTTC
CASSEPGSGANVLTF
>TRBJ1-1|.|TRBV7-2|.
TGTGCCAGCAGCTTCGGACAGTACACTGAAGCTTTCTTT
CASSFGQYTEAFF
>TRBJ2-7|TRBD2|TRBV11-2|.
TGTGCCAGCAGCACCGGACTAGCGGGAGGGTCCGAGCAGTACTTC
CASSTGLAGGSEQYF
>TRBJ1-3|TRBD1|TRBV7-9|.
TGTGCCAGCAGCCCGACAGGGCCCGGAAACACCATATATTTT
CASSPTGPGNTIYF
>TRBJ2-2|.|TRBV23-1|once
TGCGCCAGCAGTCCCCCCTACGAGGGGGAGCTGTTTTTT
CASSPPYEGELFF
>TRBJ2-3|.|TRBV5-6|.
TGTGCCAGCAGCTTGGGGCTAGCAAGCACAGATACGCAGTATTTT
CASSLGLASTDTQYF
>TRBJ2-5|.|TRBV20-1|.
TGCAGTGCTACAGTTTTGGAGACCCAGTACTTC
CSATVLETQYF
>TRBJ2-7|.|TRBV21-1|.
TGTGCCAGCAAACACGCTAGCGGGAGCTCCTACGAGCAGTACTTC
CASKHASGSSYEQYF
>TRBJ1-5|.|TRBV30|.
TGTGCCTGGAGTGCGAACACGCAGCCCCAGCATTTT
CAWSANTQPQHF
>TRBJ1-2|TRBD1|TRBV11-3|.
TGTGCCAGCAGCTCCGAGGACAGGGTACATCAGGGTTATGGCTACACCTTC
CASSSEDRVHQGYGYTF
>TRBJ1-2|TRBD1|TRBV29-1|.
TGCAGCGTTGGACCCCAATCGGGACAGGGCGGCTATGGCTACACCTTC
CSVGPQSGQGGYGYTF
>TRBJ1-2|TRBD1|TRBV6-6|once
TGTGCCAGCTGGGGACAGTCTAACTATGGCTACACCTTC
CASWGQSNYGYTF
>TRBJ2-3|TRBD2|TRBV4-1|.
TGCGCCAGCAGCCAAGTCGGAGGGAGGGCCATATATACGCAGTATTTT
CASSQVGGRAIYTQYF
>TRBJ1-5|.|TRBV7-2|.
TGTGCCAGCAGCTTGGGGCATGGGTTGCCCCAGCATTTT
CASSLGHGLPQHF
>TRBJ1-2|TRBD1|TRBV4-2|.
TGTGCCAGCAGCTCGGGACAGGGAGGTGACTATGGCTACACCTTC
CASSSGQGGDYGYTF
>TRBJ2-3|TRBD2|TRBV19|.
TGTGCCAGTAGTACCCAGGGAGGGATGAGCACAGATACGCAGTATTTT
CASSTQGGMSTDTQYF
>TRBJ2-7|TRBD1|TRBV11-2|.
TGTGCCAGCAGCTCCCGCTGGGGAACAGGGGGAGCCTACGAGCAGTACTTC
CASSSRWGTGGAYEQYF
>TRBJ1-2|TRBD1|TRBV7-2|.
TGTGCCAGCAGCTTAGGGCAGGGGGCGCATGGCTACACCTTC
CASSLGQGAHGYTF
>TRBJ2-3|TRBD2|TRBV3-1/TRBV3-2|.
TGTGCCATCGGGACTAGCGGCACAGATACGCAGTATTTT
CAIGTSGTDTQYF
>TRBJ2-3|.|TRBV13|.
TGTGCCAGCAGCTCCCCTGCGACAGCCAGCACAGATACGCAGTATTTT
CASSSPATASTDTQYF
>TRBJ1-4|.|TRBV28|.
TGTGCCAGCAGCCAACTCCCCGGGAGTGGTGAAAAACTGTTTTTT
CASSQLPGSGEKLFF
>TRBJ2-7|TRBD1|TRBV2|.
TGTGCCAGCAAGCGACAGGGACCTACCTACGAGCAGTACTTC
CASKRQGPTYEQYF
>TRBJ1-2|.|TRBV7-9|.
TGTGCCAGCAGATACACAGGGAACTATGGCTACACCTTC
CASRYTGNYGYTF
>TRBJ2-7|TRBD1|TRBV5-6|.
TGTGCCAGCAGCCGACAGGGATCCTACGAGCAGTACTTC
CASSRQGSYEQYF
>TRBJ2-7|TRBD2|TRBV7-6|.
TGTGCCAGCAGCTCGGGGGGTGGCCAGGGTGCCTACGAGCAGTACTTC
CASSSGGGQGAYEQYF
>TRBJ1-6|TRBD1|TRBV28|.
TGTGCCAGCAGAACTTATAAGGGGACAGGGAATTCACCCCTCCACTTT
CASRTYKGTGNSPLHF
>TRBJ2-7|.|TRBV6-5|once
TGTGCCAGCAGTTACGACAGACTCTCCTACGAGCAGTACTTC
CASSYDRLSYEQYF
>TRBJ1-5|.|TRBV5-1|.
TGCGCCAGCAGCTTAGAGGGACTGGATCAGCCCCAGCATTTT
CASSLEGLDQPQHF